The TCR beta chain under discussion was sequenced for a study of blood T cell repertoires in COVID-19. Study summary: The United States, Italy and Spain provided the acute and convalescent COVID-19 samples. The cDNA or gDNA used as material had been derived from T cells, B-cell-depleted T cells, or PBMCs.

As processed by the authors: Reference gene primer amplification in the assay estimated nucleated cell counts. Libraries were prepared by immunoSEQ multiplex PCR; TCRdb keeps only in-frame clonotypes and omits some of them. V, J and clone size were drawn from that table, and D and trimming were deduced from the DNA. The sample has some 190,000 clones; 88% are singletons. Trimming shortened V by 3 bases and J by 2 bases, and 11 bases separated the two germline ends. This CDR3 is 13 amino acids long. The germline gives CDR1 DFQATT, CDR2 SNEGSKA (reference sequence). This clonotype was sampled from a human donor in a cohort sampled during active COVID-19. V is TRBV20-1 and J is TRBJ2-7, with TRBD2 as a possible D gene (6 bases). Sequencing was done on a sample of peripheral blood. The CDR3 nucleotides are TGCAGTGCTAGTCCGGGACTTACCTACGAGCAGTACTTC. As protein: CSASPGLTYEQYF.